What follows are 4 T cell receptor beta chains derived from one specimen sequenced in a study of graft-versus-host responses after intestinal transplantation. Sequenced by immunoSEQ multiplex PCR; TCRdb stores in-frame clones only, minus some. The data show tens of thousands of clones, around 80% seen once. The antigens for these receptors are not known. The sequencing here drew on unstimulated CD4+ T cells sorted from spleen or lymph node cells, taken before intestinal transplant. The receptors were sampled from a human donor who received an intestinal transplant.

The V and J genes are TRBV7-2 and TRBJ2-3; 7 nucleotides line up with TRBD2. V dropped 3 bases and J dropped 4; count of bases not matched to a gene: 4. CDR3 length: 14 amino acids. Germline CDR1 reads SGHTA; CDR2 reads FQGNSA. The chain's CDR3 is CASSFAGRADTQYF. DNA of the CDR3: TGTGCCAGCAGCTTCGCGGGGAGGGCAGATACGCAGTATTTT.

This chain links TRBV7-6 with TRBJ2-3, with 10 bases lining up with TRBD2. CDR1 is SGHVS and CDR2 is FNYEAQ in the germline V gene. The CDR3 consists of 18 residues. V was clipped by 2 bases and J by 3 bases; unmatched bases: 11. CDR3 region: CASSLLRAGGSGTDTQYF. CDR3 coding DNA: TGTGCCAGCAGCTTACTCCGAGCGGGGGGGAGCGGGACAGATACGCAGTATTTT.

This chain's CDR3 is CASSYSEGQPQHF. The CDR3 DNA is TGTGCCAGCAGTTACTCCGAAGGCCAGCCCCAGCATTTT. The rearrangement joins TRBV6-6 to TRBJ1-5; D is uncertain. Trimming took 0 bases from V and 7 from J, leaving 7 bases between them. The CDR3 is made up of 13 amino acids. Germline V gene lookup returns CDR1 MNHNY and CDR2 SVGAGI (reference sequence).

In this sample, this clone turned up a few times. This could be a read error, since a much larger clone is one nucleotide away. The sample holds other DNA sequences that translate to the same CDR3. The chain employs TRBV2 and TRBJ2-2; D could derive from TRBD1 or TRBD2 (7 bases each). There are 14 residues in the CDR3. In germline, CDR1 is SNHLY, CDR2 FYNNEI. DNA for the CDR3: TGCGCCAGCAGCGGGACAGTCAACACCGGGGAGCTGTTTTTT. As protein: CASSGTVNTGELFF.